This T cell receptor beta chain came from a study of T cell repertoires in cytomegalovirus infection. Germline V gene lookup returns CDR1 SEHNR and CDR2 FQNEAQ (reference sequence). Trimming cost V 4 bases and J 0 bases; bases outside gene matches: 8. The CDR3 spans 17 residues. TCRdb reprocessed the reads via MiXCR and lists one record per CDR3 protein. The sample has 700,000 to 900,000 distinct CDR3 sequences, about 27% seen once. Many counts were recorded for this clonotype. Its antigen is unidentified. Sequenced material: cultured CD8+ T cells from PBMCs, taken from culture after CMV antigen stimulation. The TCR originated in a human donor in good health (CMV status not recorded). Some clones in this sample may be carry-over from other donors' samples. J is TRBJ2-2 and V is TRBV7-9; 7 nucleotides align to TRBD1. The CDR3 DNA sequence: TGTGCCAGCAGCTCCGCGGACAGGATAGCGAACACCGGGGAGCTGTTTTTT. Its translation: CASSSADRIANTGELFF. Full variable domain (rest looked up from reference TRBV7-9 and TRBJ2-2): DTGVSQNPRHKITKRGQNVTFRCDPISEHNRLYWYRQTLGQGPEFLTYFQNEAQLEKSRLLSDRFSAERPKGSFSTLEIQRTEQGDSAMYLCASSSADRIANTGELFFGEGSRLTVL.